The 7 T cell receptor beta chains below all came from one sample that was sequenced in a study of blood T cell repertoires in COVID-19. Sequenced by immunoSEQ multiplex PCR; TCRdb stores in-frame clones only, minus some. The sample has roughly 460,000 clones, about 90% seen once; the top ten hold 0.7% to 1%. What was sequenced was peripheral blood. The source is a man aged 18 to 35 with COVID-19, enrolled during active disease.

The J gene is TRBJ2-7, the V gene TRBV9, with TRBD1 matching 7 bases. V lost 2 bases and J lost 5; bases outside the gene matches: 1. The CDR3 is 12 amino acids. Germline CDR1 reads SGDLS; CDR2 reads YYNGEE. In nucleotides, the CDR3 is TGTGCCAGCAGCGTGACAGGGAACGAGCAGTACTTC. It yields the protein CASSVTGNEQYF.

V and J are TRBV6-5 and TRBJ1-1; tentatively, D is TRBD1 (5 bases). Germline V lookup: CDR1 MNHEY, CDR2 SVGAGI. The CDR3 totals 12 residues. Trimming left V 6 bases short and J 4 bases short, with 9 bases between. The CDR3 spells CASRGRGTEAFF. The CDR3 DNA sequence: TGTGCCAGCAGGGGGCGCGGCACTGAAGCTTTCTTT.

This chain connects TRBV2 to TRBJ1-6; D remains unclear. The germline V gene encodes CDR1 SNHLY and CDR2 FYNNEI. This CDR3 region has 13 residues. V was clipped by 7 bases and J by 9 bases, with 13 bases between them. The CDR3 DNA sequence: TGTGCCAGCAACAGCGGGGAGGTTTCACCCCTCCACTTT. As protein: CASNSGEVSPLHF.

The gene calls are TRBV4-2 and TRBJ2-2; D may be TRBD2 (7 bases). The ends were cut back, 4 bases at V and 5 bases at J, with 17 bases in the middle. This CDR3 is 16 amino acids long. Germline CDR1 is LGHNA and CDR2 is YNFKEQ. CDR3 bases: TGTGCCAGCAGCCCCGGGGAGGGGGGATTTACCGGGGAGCTGTTTTTT. Encoded protein: CASSPGEGGFTGELFF.

This chain links TRBV15 with TRBJ2-6; 9 bases are a match to TRBD1. V trimming: 1 base; J trimming: 0 bases; junction bases outside the gene matches: 7. Germline V CDR1 and CDR2: LNHNV, YYDKDF (reference sequence). The CDR3 totals 19 residues. CDR3 residues: CATSRGLDRGLSGANVLTF. The CDR3 coding sequence is TGTGCCACCAGCAGAGGCTTGGACAGGGGCCTCTCTGGGGCCAACGTCCTGACTTTC.

This chain connects TRBV15 to TRBJ2-7, with 8 bases identical to TRBD1. Germline CDR1 reads LNHNV; CDR2 reads YYDKDF (reference sequence). V lost 1 base and J lost 5; bases outside the gene matches: 10. This CDR3 is built from 16 residues. The chain's CDR3 is CATSRGRQGKLNEQYF. In DNA form, the CDR3 reads TGTGCCACCAGCAGAGGACGACAGGGGAAGCTTAACGAGCAGTACTTC.

The chain joins TRBV18 to TRBJ2-3; 8 bases agree with TRBD2. The CDR3 loop spans 15 amino acids. Trimming at V came to 3 bases and at J to 5 bases, leaving 7 bases not matched to a gene. The germline V gene encodes CDR1 KGHSH and CDR2 LQKENI. The CDR3, as DNA: TGTGCCAGCTCACCCGAGAGCGGGGGCCTAGATACGCAGTATTTT. Protein sequence: CASSPESGGLDTQYF. Combining the CDR3 with reference TRBV18 and TRBJ2-3 gives the whole variable domain NAGVMQNPRHLVRRRGQEARLRCSPMKGHSHVYWYRQLPEEGLKFMVYLQKENIIDESGMPKERFSAEFPKEGPSILRIQQVVRGDSAAYFCASSPESGGLDTQYFGPGTRLTVL.